The clone carrying this T cell receptor beta chain was counted at least ten times. Its cognate antigen is unknown. The sample belongs to a study of Graves' ophthalmopathy and Graves' hyperthyroidism. Study-level results: Using a 13-signature model, the authors split ophthalmopathy from stable hyperthyroidism, with roughly 90% sensitivity and around 76% specificity.

Moderate-to-severe activity, CAS ≥3, NOSPECS ≥4 and a duration under 3 months were seen in donors with ophthalmopathy. Diagnosis was based on clinical symptoms, serum thyroxine, TRAb, thyroid ultrasound and orbital computed tomography. The PBMCs used were ones drawn from 9.5 to 10 ml of fresh peripheral blood. RNA transcripts were the source from which TCR beta CDR3 regions were amplified. HTBI-primed first-round RT-PCR preceded second-round multiplex PCR. TCRdb redid the calling of the multiplex PCR reads with MiXCR, one entry per CDR3 protein. Of about 220,000 distinct CDR3 sequences in the sample, approximately 21% were seen once. The germline gives CDR1 SGHVS, CDR2 FQNEAQ. With 3 bases removed from V and 3 bases from J, the gap between germline ends came to 11 bases. This CDR3 has 14 amino acids.

The sequence was collected from a woman in her 50s with Graves' ophthalmopathy. Source material: peripheral blood. The chain couples TRBV7-8 to TRBJ1-1, with D maybe TRBD1 (5 bases). The CDR3 nucleotides read TGTGCCAGCAGCTTCCCCGGGGGAGACACTGAAGCTTTCTTT. Amino acids: CASSFPGGDTEAFF.